The 15 T cell receptor beta chains reported below all come from one sample, sequenced in a study of OX40 agonist ivuxolimab in advanced cancers. The protocol was immunoSEQ multiplex PCR, while the TCRdb copy is restricted to in-frame clones and leaves out a portion. Here the sample spans fewer than 65,000 clones, 90% being singletons. The starting material was CD4+ or CD8+ T cells sorted from blood, obtained in a trial of the OX40 agonist ivuxolimab. These receptors were obtained from an adult with an advanced solid tumor such as melanoma, head and neck, liver or kidney cancer.

The genes are TRBV28 and TRBJ2-2; D is possibly TRBD1 (7 bases). This CDR3 contains 16 residues. V was clipped by 1 base and J by 3 bases, with 12 bases between them. The germline gives CDR1 MDHEN, CDR2 SYDVKM. The CDR3, as DNA: TGTGCCAGCAGTTTATTGGAGGGGACAGACACCGGGGAGCTGTTTTTT. Its protein product is CASSLLEGTDTGELFF. Supplemented by reference TRBV28 and TRBJ2-2, the full variable domain reads DVKVTQSSRYLVKRTGEKVFLECVQDMDHENMFWYRQDPGLGLRLIYFSYDVKMKEKGDIPEGYSVSREKKERFSLILESASTNQTSMYLCASSLLEGTDTGELFFGEGSRLTVL.

The chain employs TRBV7-3 and TRBJ2-7; the match to TRBD1 covers 9 bases. The CDR3 length is 14 residues. Germline CDR1 is SGHTA and CDR2 is FQGTGA. Trimming cost V 5 bases and J 0 bases; bases outside gene matches: 2. DNA for the CDR3: TGTGCCAGCAGCGGGGACAGGGCCTCCTACGAGCAGTACTTC. Residues: CASSGDRASYEQYF.

The chain carries TRBV29-1 and TRBJ1-1; D remains ambiguous. CDR1 and CDR2 from the germline V gene are SQVTM and ANQGSEA. CDR3 length: 12 amino acids. Trimming cost V 4 bases and J 3 bases, with 9 bases left between them. The chain's CDR3 is CSVGFGDTEAFF. The CDR3 bases are TGCAGCGTTGGGTTCGGAGACACTGAAGCTTTCTTT.

The chain combines TRBV5-1 with TRBJ2-1; TRBD2 matches 12 bases. The CDR3 is made up of 16 amino acids. Germline V lookup: CDR1 SGHRS, CDR2 YFSETQ. V dropped 3 bases and J dropped 7; count of bases not matched to a gene: 8. The CDR3 DNA sequence: TGCGCCAGCAGCTCCGACCTAGCGGGAGGGCCTAATGAGCAGTTCTTC. It translates to CASSSDLAGGPNEQFF.

The chain links TRBV7-6 to TRBJ2-2; the D is unclear. Germline V gene lookup returns CDR1 SGHVS and CDR2 FNYEAQ. The CDR3 is 16 amino acids. Trimming stripped 0 bases from V and 4 bases from J, with 12 bases between. Here the CDR3 reads CASSLAVGRTTGELFF. CDR3 in DNA: TGTGCCAGCAGCTTAGCTGTCGGGCGAACCACCGGGGAGCTGTTTTTT.

The genes are TRBV5-4 and TRBJ2-3, with D perhaps matching TRBD2 (6 bases). This CDR3 comprises 14 residues. V lost 3 bases to trimming and J lost 2 bases, with 10 bases between them. Germline assignment: CDR1 SGHNT and CDR2 YYREEE (reference sequence). The CDR3 bases are TGTGCCAGCAGCTCCGGGGGAACCACAGATACGCAGTATTTT. Protein sequence: CASSSGGTTDTQYF.

The CDR3: CASGRTLEGEKLFF. The CDR3 DNA is TGCGCCAGCGGCCGGACCCTGGAGGGTGAAAAACTGTTTTTT. V gene TRBV23-1 combines with J gene TRBJ1-4; D unresolved. TRBV23-1 is classed as an ORF, of uncertain function. Trimming took off 8 bases at V and 7 bases at J, with 17 bases between the two ends. The CDR3 is made up of 14 amino acids.

This clone was seen once. V gene TRBV9 combines with J gene TRBJ2-3; possibly TRBD1 or TRBD2 for D (5 bases each). From germline, CDR1 is SGDLS and CDR2 YYNGEE. CDR3 length equals 15 residues. Trimming removed 4 bases from V and 6 bases from J, with 18 bases in between. CDR3 sequence reads: CASSPYFYGADTQYF. The CDR3 DNA sequence: TGTGCCAGCAGCCCTTACTTTTACGGGGCGGATACGCAGTATTTT.

The CDR3 DNA is TGTGCCACGGGGGGTCAGGTCACTGAAGCTTTCTTT. Translated: CATGGQVTEAFF. The chain uses TRBV28 and TRBJ1-1, with D possibly matching TRBD1 (5 bases). With 10 bases removed from V and 4 bases from J, the gap between germline ends came to 13 bases. The CDR3 sequence is 12 residues long. The germline CDR1 and CDR2 sequences are MDHEN and SYDVKM.

A note on this clone: The same CDR3 is also encoded by other DNA sequences in this sample. The chain uses TRBV27 and TRBJ2-5, with TRBD2 matching 8 bases. V shed 5 bases and J 4 bases; nucleotides not matched to a gene: 6. The CDR3 loop spans 14 amino acids. Germline CDR1 and CDR2: MNHEY and SMNVEV (reference sequence). The DNA of the CDR3 is TGTGCCAGCAGTAAGCAGCGGGAGTCAGAGACCCAGTACTTC. The encoded protein is CASSKQRESETQYF.

The chain is built from TRBV18 and TRBJ1-1; 7 bases fit TRBD1. The CDR3 length is 14 residues. Germline loops: CDR1 KGHSH, CDR2 LQKENI. V gave up 6 bases and J gave up 2 bases; unmatched junction bases: 6. CDR3 loop: CASSPGTVNTEAFF. The CDR3 DNA reads as TGTGCCAGCTCCCCCGGGACAGTCAACACTGAAGCTTTCTTT.

A single count supports this clone. Other DNA sequences of this sample code for an identical CDR3. The genes are TRBV7-6 and TRBJ2-5, with unresolved D. Germline CDR1 and CDR2: SGHVS and FNYEAQ. This CDR3 has 14 amino acids. V shed 4 bases and J shed 7 bases, with 16 bases lying between them. Here the CDR3 DNA reads TGTGCCAGCAGCTCTGTAACCTCGTCGGGGACCCAGTACTTC. This codes for CASSSVTSSGTQYF.

The V call is TRBV5-1, the J call TRBJ1-4; D remains ambiguous. The CDR3 extends over 14 amino acids. V was trimmed by 4 bases and J by 2 bases, leaving 9 bases between them. Looked up from germline, CDR1 is SGHRS and CDR2 is YFSETQ. CDR3 sequence (DNA): TGCGCCAGCAGCCGGACGGCTACTAATGAAAAACTGTTTTTT. Translating it yields CASSRTATNEKLFF.

The gene calls are TRBV6-5 and TRBJ1-4; a possible D gene is TRBD1 (6 bases). There are 11 residues in the CDR3. Germline CDR1 and CDR2: MNHEY and SVGAGI. V dropped 6 bases and J dropped 10 bases, with 9 bases sitting between them. The CDR3 nucleotides read TGTGCCAGCAGCCAGGGGAGAAAACTGTTTTTT. Translated: CASSQGRKLFF.

This sequence joins TRBV29-1 and TRBJ1-4, with 10 bases matching TRBD1. Losses at the gene ends were 7 bases for V and 7 bases for J; bases not matched to a gene: 9. Per the germline V gene, CDR1 is SQVTM and CDR2 is ANQGSEA. CDR3 size: 14 residues. CDR3 DNA sequence: TGCAGCGGGGGAGACAGGGGGCCGGTTGAAAAACTGTTTTTT. This translates into CSGGDRGPVEKLFF.